A selection of T cell receptor beta chains follows, all from one sample in a study of T cells expressing NK-cell markers. Each CDR3 protein gets one entry in TCRdb, which reprocessed the 5' RACE reads and gives no DNA. Its table records about 380,000 distinct CDR3 sequences. The sample consisted of blood T cells: a sorted CD56 or NKG2C T cell subset, CD4+ or CD8+ T cells, or bulk PBMC T cells (not recorded which). Receptors were obtained from a man aged 18 to 69 in good health. The CDR3 runs from the conserved cysteine through the conserved F or W. The order of the fields is V gene, J gene, CDR3 protein.

V: TRBV6-5; J: TRBJ2-7; CDR3: CASSLGQGIREQYF
V: TRBV3-1; J: TRBJ2-5; CDR3: CASNLGAGGETQYF
V: TRBV20-1; J: TRBJ1-2; CDR3: CSSPKANYGYTF
V: TRBV18; J: TRBJ1-3; CDR3: CASSQAGTASGNTIYF
V: TRBV20-1; J: TRBJ2-1; CDR3: CSAVMGGARNEQFF
V: TRBV2; J: TRBJ2-7; CDR3: CASSVQDRGIPYEQYF
V: TRBV11-3; J: TRBJ1-4; CDR3: CASSLAGIEKLFF
V: TRBV12-3/TRBV12-4; J: TRBJ2-2; CDR3: CASDRSGELFF
V: TRBV4-1; J: TRBJ1-5; CDR3: CASSQEPGQVNQPQHF
V: TRBV19; J: TRBJ2-7; CDR3: CASSDRDRVAEQYF
V: TRBV12-3/TRBV12-4; J: TRBJ2-2; CDR3: CASSLNFGGGGTGELFF
V: TRBV3-1; J: TRBJ2-7; CDR3: CASSPTMGNNEYF
V: TRBV27; J: TRBJ2-1; CDR3: CASSSPGLGNEQFF
V: TRBV3-1; J: TRBJ1-1; CDR3: CASSPGRNRGSTEAFF
V: TRBV3-1; J: TRBJ2-7; CDR3: CASSQGVYEQYF
V: TRBV12-3/TRBV12-4; J: TRBJ1-6; CDR3: CASSEPGQWSPLHF
V: TRBV6-1; J: TRBJ1-6; CDR3: CASGRLGGSPLHF
V: TRBV9; J: TRBJ2-1; CDR3: CASSQRTSGGSSYNEQFF
V: TRBV20-1; J: TRBJ2-3; CDR3: CSAPGTGWTQYF
V: TRBV12-3/TRBV12-4; J: TRBJ1-5; CDR3: CASREGTAYSNQPQHF
V: TRBV6-6; J: TRBJ1-2; CDR3: CASIQRVSYGYTF
V: TRBV5-4; J: TRBJ2-5; CDR3: CASSPREPKETQYF
V: TRBV20-1; J: TRBJ2-7; CDR3: CSAYRTGGASYEQYF